The 20 T cell receptor beta chains reported below all come from one sample, sequenced in a study of blood T cell repertoires in COVID-19. The repertoire was sequenced with immunoSEQ multiplex PCR; TCRdb's copy has only in-frame clones and lacks some. In the table there are 150,000 to 200,000 clones, around 82% of which are singletons. The sample consisted of peripheral blood. Receptors originate from a man aged 55 to 70 who had recovered from COVID-19.

This chain connects TRBV6-5 to TRBJ1-1, with D perhaps matching TRBD1 (5 bases). Between the trimmed V and J ends, which lost 11 bases and 1 base, there was a span of 17 bases. CDR1 and CDR2 from the germline V gene are MNHEY and SVGAGI. The CDR3 has 14 residues. The DNA for the CDR3 is TGTGCCTTAGGAACCGGCAGGGCGAACACTGAAGCTTTCTTT. Its translation: CALGTGRANTEAFF.

The chain employs TRBV3-1 (or the pseudogene TRBV3-2) and TRBJ1-2; D remains unclear. This CDR3 spans 14 amino acids. V shed 3 bases and J shed 2 bases, with 10 bases lying between them. Germline V CDR1 and CDR2: LGHDT, YNNKEL (reference sequence). As DNA, the CDR3 is TGTGCCAGCAGCCATTATTCGGAGAACTATGGCTACACCTTC. Residues: CASSHYSENYGYTF.

V gene TRBV2 combines with J gene TRBJ1-2; the D gene is possibly TRBD1 (5 bases). The V and J ends lost 6 bases and 8 bases respectively, with 10 bases between them. There are 11 residues in the CDR3. Germline V lookup: CDR1 SNHLY, CDR2 FYNNEI. CDR3 in amino acids: CASRQGQGYTF. CDR3 nucleotides: TGTGCCAGCAGGCAGGGTCAGGGCTACACCTTC.

The J gene is TRBJ2-2, the V gene TRBV7-2; D unresolved. With 3 bases removed from V and 1 base from J, the gap between germline ends came to 6 bases. Germline-derived CDR1 and CDR2 are SGHTA and FQGNSA. The CDR3 runs 14 residues. The CDR3 DNA sequence: TGTGCCAGCAGCTTGGGCGTGAACACCGGGGAGCTGTTTTTT. Its protein is CASSLGVNTGELFF.

This chain joins TRBV6-1 and TRBJ2-1, with 12 bases aligning to TRBD2. Germline lookup yields CDR1 MNHNS and CDR2 SASEGT. Germline trimming cut 2 bases from V and 7 bases from J; bases unmatched to any gene: 6. The CDR3 covers 16 residues. CDR3 sequence (DNA): TGTGCCAGCAGTGAATTACTAGCGGGGGGCTGGAATGAGCAGTTCTTC. Translated: CASSELLAGGWNEQFF.

V is TRBV7-6 and J is TRBJ2-7; D is ambiguous. The CDR3 covers 15 residues. Germline-derived CDR1 and CDR2 are SGHVS and FNYEAQ. V was cut by 3 bases and J by 0 bases, with 12 bases left in between. CDR3 nucleotide sequence: TGTGCCAGCAGCTTTGAGACTGCCAGCTCCTACGAGCAGTACTTC. It encodes CASSFETASSYEQYF.

Of note for this clone: Germline is not matched at one junction end, which may reflect a read error. The V gene is TRBV7-7, the J gene TRBJ2-3; D perhaps matches TRBD1 (5 bases). The CDR3 has 15 amino acids. Germline V gene lookup returns CDR1 SSHAT and CDR2 FNYEAQ (reference sequence). Written as DNA, the CDR3 is TGTGCTAGCAGCTTAGGGGCTACTAGCACAGATACGCAGTATTTT. It translates to CASSLGATSTDTQYF. Looking up the rest from reference TRBV7-7 and TRBJ2-3 gives the full variable domain: GAGVSQSPRYKVTKRGQDVTLRCDPISSHATLYWYQQALGQGPEFLTYFNYEAQPDKSGLPSDRFSAERPEGSISTLTIQRTEQRDSAMYRCASSLGATSTDTQYFGPGTRLTVL.

The CDR3 DNA follows: TGTGCCAGCAGCCCAAGACTAGCATGGCCCGACCTTGAGCAGTTCTTC. It specifies CASSPRLAWPDLEQFF. The gene calls are TRBV9 and TRBJ2-1; 7 positions match TRBD2. V was pared by 4 bases and J by 9 bases, with 16 bases of the junction left unmatched. Germline CDR1 is SGDLS and CDR2 is YYNGEE. The CDR3 spans 16 residues. The whole variable domain, remainder taken from reference TRBV9 and TRBJ2-1, is DSGVTQTPKHLITATGQRVTLRCSPRSGDLSVYWYQQSLDQGLQFLIQYYNGEERAKGNILERFSAQQFPDLHSELNLSSLELGDSALYFCASSPRLAWPDLEQFFGPGTRLTVL.

The chain recombines TRBV7-2 with TRBJ2-7, with D possibly being TRBD1 (6 bases). V was trimmed by 5 bases and J by 2 bases, leaving 13 bases between them. Germline CDR1 reads SGHTA; CDR2 reads FQGNSA. The CDR3 is 14 amino acids. CDR3 DNA: TGTGCCAGCAGCCTCGGTCGGGACACCTACGAGCAGTACTTC. Translated, it gives CASSLGRDTYEQYF. Supplemented by reference TRBV7-2 and TRBJ2-7, the full variable domain reads GAGVSQSPSNKVTEKGKDVELRCDPISGHTALYWYRQSLGQGLEFLIYFQGNSAPDKSGLPSDRFSAERTGGSVSTLTIQRTQQEDSAVYLCASSLGRDTYEQYFGPGTRLTVT.

This clone appeared many times. V is TRBV5-1 and J is TRBJ2-1, with 10 bases fitting TRBD2. CDR1 SGHRS and CDR2 YFSETQ come from the germline V gene. The V segment lost 4 bases and the J segment 2 bases; nucleotides outside the gene matches: 3. This CDR3 contains 15 residues. CDR3 sequence (DNA): TGCGCCAGCAGCAAAAGCGGGGGGGCCTACAATGAGCAGTTCTTC. It codes for CASSKSGGAYNEQFF.

The rearrangement joins TRBV28 to TRBJ1-1, with D perhaps TRBD1 (6 bases). The V and J ends lost 6 bases and 2 bases respectively, with 16 bases between them. The germline V gene has CDR1 MDHEN and CDR2 SYDVKM. The CDR3 is 15 amino acids. CDR3 in DNA: TGTGCCAGCAGCTCTTCGGACAGATTAAACACTGAAGCTTTCTTT. Translating gives CASSSSDRLNTEAFF.

The chain couples TRBV27 to TRBJ2-7; possibly TRBD1 for D (6 bases). Trimming left V 9 bases short and J 3 bases short, with 18 bases between. Germline V gene lookup returns CDR1 MNHEY and CDR2 SMNVEV (reference sequence). CDR3 length: 14 residues. The CDR3 DNA sequence: TGTGCCAGTGGGCTCGGGACACCCGGCTACGAGCAGTACTTC. Translating it yields CASGLGTPGYEQYF.

This clone was counted between two and nine times. This rearrangement joins TRBV3-1 (or the pseudogene TRBV3-2) to TRBJ2-7, with TRBD2 matching 8 bases. Germline lookup yields CDR1 LGHDT and CDR2 YNNKEL (reference sequence). The CDR3 consists of 14 residues. J was trimmed by 3 bases and V by 1 base; bases with no gene match: 2. The CDR3 nucleotides are TGTGCCAGCAGCCAAGCCGGGGGGGTCTACGAGCAGTACTTC. It codes for CASSQAGGVYEQYF.

This clone was seen a handful of times. The chain couples TRBV9 to TRBJ2-2, with 9 nucleotides matching TRBD2. CDR3 length: 15 amino acids. Germline loops: CDR1 SGDLS, CDR2 YYNGEE. The trim removed 3 bases at V and 2 bases at J, leaving 2 bases unmatched. CDR3 bases: TGTGCCAGCAGCGAGGGACTAGCCAACACCGGGGAGCTGTTTTTT. Residues: CASSEGLANTGELFF.

This clone was observed a handful of times. The chain employs TRBV19 and TRBJ2-2; a possible D gene is TRBD2 (6 bases). The CDR3 consists of 16 residues. V lost 10 bases to trimming and J lost 0 bases, with 18 bases between them. The V gene's germline CDR1 is LNHDA and CDR2 SQIVND (reference sequence). The CDR3 bases are TGTGCCACCACACTCGGGGCGGGGACGAACACCGGGGAGCTGTTTTTT. This codes for CATTLGAGTNTGELFF.

The V and J genes are TRBV24-1 and TRBJ2-7; D possibly corresponds to TRBD2 (6 bases). The ends were cut back, 9 bases at V and 7 bases at J, with 21 bases in the middle. Germline CDR1 is KGHDR and CDR2 is SFDVKD. The CDR3 loop spans 14 amino acids. CDR3 region: CATGPGTLEGEQYF. CDR3 nucleotides: TGTGCCACCGGCCCGGGGACTTTGGAGGGGGAGCAGTACTTC.

This sequence joins TRBV6-5 and TRBJ1-3; perhaps TRBD1 as D (6 bases). The CDR3 loop spans 15 amino acids. Trimming cost V 10 bases and J 0 bases, with 16 bases left between them. In germline, CDR1 is MNHEY, CDR2 SVGAGI. CDR3: CATQWTDSSGNTIYF. The DNA for the CDR3 is TGTGCCACCCAGTGGACAGACTCCTCTGGAAACACCATATATTTT.

The rearrangement links TRBV11-2 to TRBJ1-2, with D possibly being TRBD1 (5 bases). CDR3 length: 11 amino acids. V lost 5 bases, J lost 5 bases, and 6 bases lay in between. Germline V gene lookup returns CDR1 SGHAT and CDR2 FQNNGV. The CDR3 loop is CASSQGYGYTF. The DNA for the CDR3 is TGTGCCAGCAGCCAGGGTTATGGCTACACCTTC.

This rearrangement joins TRBV30 to TRBJ2-7; 11 bases align to TRBD2. Unmatched junction bases numbered 11, after V lost 2 bases and J lost 2 bases. The CDR3 contains 17 residues. The germline gives CDR1 GTSNPN, CDR2 SVGIG (reference sequence). The CDR3 DNA reads TGTGCCTGGAGTCCACGTAGCGGGGGGGCCAGGGCCTACGAGCAGTACTTC. Protein sequence: CAWSPRSGGARAYEQYF.

The rearrangement uses TRBV5-1 and TRBJ2-3, with TRBD2 matching 7 bases. Germline loops: CDR1 SGHRS, CDR2 YFSETQ. The CDR3 totals 17 residues. Trimming at V came to 0 bases and at J to 1 base, leaving 8 bases not matched to a gene. The CDR3 bases are TGCGCCAGCAGCTTGGTCTCTAGCGGAAGTGGCACAGATACGCAGTATTTT. Protein: CASSLVSSGSGTDTQYF.